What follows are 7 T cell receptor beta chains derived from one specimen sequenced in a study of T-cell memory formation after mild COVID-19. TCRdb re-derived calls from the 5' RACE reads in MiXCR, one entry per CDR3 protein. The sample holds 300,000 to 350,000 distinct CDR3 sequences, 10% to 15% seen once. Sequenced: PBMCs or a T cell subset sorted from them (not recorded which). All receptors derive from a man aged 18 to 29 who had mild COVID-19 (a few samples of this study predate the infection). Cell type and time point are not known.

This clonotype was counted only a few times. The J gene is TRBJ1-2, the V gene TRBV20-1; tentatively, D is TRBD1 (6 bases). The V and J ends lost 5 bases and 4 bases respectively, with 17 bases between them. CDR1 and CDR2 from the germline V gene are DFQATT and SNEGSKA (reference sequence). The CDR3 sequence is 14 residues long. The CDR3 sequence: CSAGDTTGSYGYTF. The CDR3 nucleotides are TGCAGTGCTGGGGATACCACAGGGTCCTATGGCTACACCTTC.

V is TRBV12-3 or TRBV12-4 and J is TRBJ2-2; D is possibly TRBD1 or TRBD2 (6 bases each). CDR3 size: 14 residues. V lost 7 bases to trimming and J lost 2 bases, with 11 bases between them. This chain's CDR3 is CASIEGGNTGELFF. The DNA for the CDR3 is TGTGCCAGCATTGAGGGGGGAAACACCGGGGAGCTGTTTTTT.

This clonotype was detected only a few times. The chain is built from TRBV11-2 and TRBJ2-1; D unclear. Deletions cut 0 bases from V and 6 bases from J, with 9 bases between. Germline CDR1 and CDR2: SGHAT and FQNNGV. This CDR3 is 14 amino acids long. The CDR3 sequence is CASSLEGGRNEQFF. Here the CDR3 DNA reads TGTGCCAGCAGCTTAGAAGGCGGACGCAATGAGCAGTTCTTC.

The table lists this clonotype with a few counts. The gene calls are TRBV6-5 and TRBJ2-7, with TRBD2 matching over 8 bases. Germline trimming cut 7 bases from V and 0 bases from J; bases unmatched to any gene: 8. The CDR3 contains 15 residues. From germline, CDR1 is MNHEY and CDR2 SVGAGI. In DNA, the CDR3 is TGTGCCAGCACCAACAGCGGGGGTAACTCCTACGAGCAGTACTTC. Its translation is CASTNSGGNSYEQYF.

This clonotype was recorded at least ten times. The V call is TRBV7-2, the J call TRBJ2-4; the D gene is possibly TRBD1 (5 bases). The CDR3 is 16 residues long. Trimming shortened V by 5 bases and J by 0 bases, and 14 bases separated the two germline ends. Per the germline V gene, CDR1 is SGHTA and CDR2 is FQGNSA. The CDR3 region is CASSPQGLLAKNIQYF. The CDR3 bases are TGTGCCAGCAGCCCGCAGGGCCTTCTAGCCAAAAACATTCAGTACTTC.

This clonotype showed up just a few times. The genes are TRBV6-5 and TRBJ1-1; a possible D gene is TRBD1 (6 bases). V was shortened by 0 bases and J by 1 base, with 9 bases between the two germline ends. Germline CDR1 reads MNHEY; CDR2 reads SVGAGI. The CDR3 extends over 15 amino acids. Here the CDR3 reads CASSYSRTANTEAFF. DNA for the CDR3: TGTGCCAGCAGTTACTCGCGGACAGCGAACACTGAAGCTTTCTTT.

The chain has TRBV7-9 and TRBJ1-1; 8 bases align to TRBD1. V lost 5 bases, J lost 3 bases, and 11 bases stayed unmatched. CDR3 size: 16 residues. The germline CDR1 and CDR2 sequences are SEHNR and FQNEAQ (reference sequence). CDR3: CASSKDRALLDTEAFF. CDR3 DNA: TGTGCCAGCAGCAAGGACAGGGCCCTATTGGACACTGAAGCTTTCTTT.